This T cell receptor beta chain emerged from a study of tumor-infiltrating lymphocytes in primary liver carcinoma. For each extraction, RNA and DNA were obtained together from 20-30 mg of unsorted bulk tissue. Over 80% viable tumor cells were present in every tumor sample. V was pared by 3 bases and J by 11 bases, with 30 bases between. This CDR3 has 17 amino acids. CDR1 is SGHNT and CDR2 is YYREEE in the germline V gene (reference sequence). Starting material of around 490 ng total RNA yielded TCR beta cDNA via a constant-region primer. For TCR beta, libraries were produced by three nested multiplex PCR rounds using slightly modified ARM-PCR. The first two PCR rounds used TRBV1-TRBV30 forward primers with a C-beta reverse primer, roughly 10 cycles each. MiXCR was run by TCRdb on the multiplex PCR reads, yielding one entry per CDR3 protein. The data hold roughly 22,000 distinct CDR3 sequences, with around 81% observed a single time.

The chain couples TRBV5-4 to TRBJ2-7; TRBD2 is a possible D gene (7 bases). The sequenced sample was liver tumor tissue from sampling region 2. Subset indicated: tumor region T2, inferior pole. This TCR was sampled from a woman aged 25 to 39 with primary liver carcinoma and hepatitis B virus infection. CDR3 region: CASSYEGDPIWGGRKYF. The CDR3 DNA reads TGTGCCAGCAGCTATGAGGGGGACCCCATTTGGGGGGGCAGGAAGTACTTC. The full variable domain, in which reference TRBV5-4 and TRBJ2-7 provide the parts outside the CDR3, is ETGVTQSPTHLIKTRGQQVTLRCSSQSGHNTVSWYQQALGQGPQFIFQYYREEENGRGNFPPRFSGLQFPNYSSELNVNALELDDSALYLCASSYEGDPIWGGRKYFGPGTRLTVT.